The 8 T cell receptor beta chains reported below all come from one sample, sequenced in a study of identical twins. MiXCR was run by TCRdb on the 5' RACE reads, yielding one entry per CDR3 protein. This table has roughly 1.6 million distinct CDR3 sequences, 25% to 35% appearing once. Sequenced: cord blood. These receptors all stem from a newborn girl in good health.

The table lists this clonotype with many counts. This CDR3 reads CASGSGETQYF. CDR3 coding DNA: TGTGCTAGTGGGTCAGGAGAGACCCAGTACTTC. The rearrangement links TRBV27 to TRBJ2-5, with D uncertain. Germline loops: CDR1 MNHEY, CDR2 SMNVEV (reference sequence). The CDR3 covers 11 residues.

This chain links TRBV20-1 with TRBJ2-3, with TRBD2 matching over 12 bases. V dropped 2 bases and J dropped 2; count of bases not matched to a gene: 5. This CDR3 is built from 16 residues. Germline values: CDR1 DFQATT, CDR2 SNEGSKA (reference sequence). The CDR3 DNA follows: TGCAGTGCTAGAAGACTAGCGGGGGTGAACACAGATACGCAGTATTTT. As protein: CSARRLAGVNTDTQYF.

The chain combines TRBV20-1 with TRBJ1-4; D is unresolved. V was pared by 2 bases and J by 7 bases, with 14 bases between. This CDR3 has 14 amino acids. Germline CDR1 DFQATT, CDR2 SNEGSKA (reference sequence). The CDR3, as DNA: TGCAGTGCTAGACCCTCCCCGATTGGTGAAAAACTGTTTTTT. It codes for CSARPSPIGEKLFF.

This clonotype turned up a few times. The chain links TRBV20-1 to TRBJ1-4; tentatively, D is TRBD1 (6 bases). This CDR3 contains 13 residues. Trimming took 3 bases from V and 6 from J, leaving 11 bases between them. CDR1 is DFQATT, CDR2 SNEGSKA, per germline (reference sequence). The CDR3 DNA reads TGCAGTGCTAGTAGGGGGGTCGATGAAAAACTGTTTTTT. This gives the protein CSASRGVDEKLFF.

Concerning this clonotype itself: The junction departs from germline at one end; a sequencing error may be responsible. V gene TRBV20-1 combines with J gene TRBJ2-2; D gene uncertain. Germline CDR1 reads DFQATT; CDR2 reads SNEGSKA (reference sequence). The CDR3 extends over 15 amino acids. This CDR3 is CSAGDLIRNGGELFF. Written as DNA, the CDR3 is TGCAGTGCTGGAGATCTTATCCGAAACGGGGGGGAGCTGTTTTTT.

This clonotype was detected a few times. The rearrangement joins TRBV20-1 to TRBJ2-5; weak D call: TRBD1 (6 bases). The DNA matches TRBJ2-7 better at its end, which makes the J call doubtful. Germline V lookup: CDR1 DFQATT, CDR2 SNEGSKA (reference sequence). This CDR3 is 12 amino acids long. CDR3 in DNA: TGCAGTGCTACCGAGGGGGCCTACGAGCAGTACTTC. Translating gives CSATEGAYEQYF.

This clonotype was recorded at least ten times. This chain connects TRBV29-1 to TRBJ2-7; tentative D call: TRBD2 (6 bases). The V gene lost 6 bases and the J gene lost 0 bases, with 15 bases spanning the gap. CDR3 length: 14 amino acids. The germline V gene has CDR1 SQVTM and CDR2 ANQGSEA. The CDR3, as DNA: TGCAGCGTCGGGGGAGGAGAGAGCTCCTACGAGCAGTACTTC. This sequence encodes CSVGGGESSYEQYF.

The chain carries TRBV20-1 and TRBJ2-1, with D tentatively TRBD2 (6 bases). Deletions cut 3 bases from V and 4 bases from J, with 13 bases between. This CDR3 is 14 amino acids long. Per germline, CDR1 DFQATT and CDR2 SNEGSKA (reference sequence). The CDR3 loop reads CSASMGGSYNEQFF. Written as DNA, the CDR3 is TGCAGTGCTAGTATGGGAGGATCTTACAATGAGCAGTTCTTC.